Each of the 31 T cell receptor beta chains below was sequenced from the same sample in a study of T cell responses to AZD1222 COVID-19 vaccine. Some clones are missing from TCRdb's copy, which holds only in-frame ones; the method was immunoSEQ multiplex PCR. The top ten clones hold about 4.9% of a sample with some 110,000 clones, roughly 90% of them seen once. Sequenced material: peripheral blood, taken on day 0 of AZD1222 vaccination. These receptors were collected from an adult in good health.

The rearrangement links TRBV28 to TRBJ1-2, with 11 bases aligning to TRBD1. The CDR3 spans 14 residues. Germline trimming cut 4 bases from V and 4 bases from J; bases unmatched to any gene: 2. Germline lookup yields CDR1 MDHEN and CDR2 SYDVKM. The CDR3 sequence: CASSSGTGGYGYTF. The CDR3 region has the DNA TGTGCCAGCAGTTCCGGGACAGGGGGCTATGGCTACACCTTC.

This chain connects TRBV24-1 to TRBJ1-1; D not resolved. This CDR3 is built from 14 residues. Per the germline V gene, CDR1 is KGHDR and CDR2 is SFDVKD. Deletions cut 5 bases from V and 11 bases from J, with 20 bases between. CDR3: CATSATFPRTFAFF. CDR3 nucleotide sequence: TGTGCCACCAGTGCTACCTTTCCAAGGACTTTCGCTTTCTTT.

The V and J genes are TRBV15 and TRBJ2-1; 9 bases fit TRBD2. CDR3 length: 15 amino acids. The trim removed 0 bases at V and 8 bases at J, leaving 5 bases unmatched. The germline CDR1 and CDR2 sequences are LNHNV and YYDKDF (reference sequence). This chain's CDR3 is CATSRDSGRIYEQFF. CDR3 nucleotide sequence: TGTGCCACCAGCAGAGATAGCGGGAGAATATATGAGCAGTTCTTC.

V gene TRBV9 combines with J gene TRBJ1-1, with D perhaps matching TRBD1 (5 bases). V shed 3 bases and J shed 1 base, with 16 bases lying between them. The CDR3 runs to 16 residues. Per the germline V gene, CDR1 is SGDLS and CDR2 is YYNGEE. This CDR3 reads CASSDSQVNGNTEAFF. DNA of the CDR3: TGTGCCAGCAGCGATTCACAGGTGAACGGGAACACTGAAGCTTTCTTT.

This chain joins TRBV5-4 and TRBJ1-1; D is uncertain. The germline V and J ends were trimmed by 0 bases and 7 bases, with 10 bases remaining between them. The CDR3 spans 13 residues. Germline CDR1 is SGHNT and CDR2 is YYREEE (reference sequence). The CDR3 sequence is CASSLGDVGEAFF. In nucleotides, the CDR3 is TGTGCCAGCAGCTTGGGAGACGTCGGTGAAGCTTTCTTT.

Written as DNA, the CDR3 is TGTGCCAGCAGCTTAGGGACACCTGGGGCCAACGTCCTGACTTTC. This gives the protein CASSLGTPGANVLTF. The chain recombines TRBV13 with TRBJ2-6; no definite D call. Germline assignment: CDR1 PRHDT and CDR2 FYEKMQ (reference sequence). V was cut by 0 bases and J by 2 bases, with 5 bases left in between. This CDR3 contains 15 residues.

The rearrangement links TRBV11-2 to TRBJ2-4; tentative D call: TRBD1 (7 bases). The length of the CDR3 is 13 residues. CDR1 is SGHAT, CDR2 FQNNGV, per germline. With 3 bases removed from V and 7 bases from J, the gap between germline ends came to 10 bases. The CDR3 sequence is CASSFQGGNIQYF. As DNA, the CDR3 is TGTGCCAGCAGCTTCCAGGGGGGCAACATTCAGTACTTC.

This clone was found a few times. The CDR3 loop is CASSYLVTSLRNEQFF. CDR3 nucleotides: TGTGCCAGCAGTTACTTGGTGACCTCCCTGCGCAATGAGCAGTTCTTC. The chain combines TRBV6-5 with TRBJ2-1; D gene uncertain. Germline-derived CDR1 and CDR2 are MNHEY and SVGAGI. The germline V and J ends were trimmed by 1 base and 6 bases, with 16 bases remaining between them. The length of the CDR3 is 16 residues.

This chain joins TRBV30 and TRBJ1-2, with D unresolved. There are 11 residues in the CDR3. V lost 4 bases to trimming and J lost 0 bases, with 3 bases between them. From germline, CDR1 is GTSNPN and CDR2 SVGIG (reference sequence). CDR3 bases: TGTGCCTGGACTACTAACTATGGCTACACCTTC. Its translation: CAWTTNYGYTF.

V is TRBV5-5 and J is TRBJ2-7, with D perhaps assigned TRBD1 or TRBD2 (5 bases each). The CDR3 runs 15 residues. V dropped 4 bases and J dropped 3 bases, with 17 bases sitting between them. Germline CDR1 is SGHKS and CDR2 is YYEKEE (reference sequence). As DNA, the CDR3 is TGTGCCAGCAGCCCCCCGAGGGGCCGTAGCTACGAGCAGTACTTC. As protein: CASSPPRGRSYEQYF. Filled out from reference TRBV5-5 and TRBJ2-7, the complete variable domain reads DAGVTQSPTHLIKTRGQQVTLRCSPISGHKSVSWYQQVLGQGPQFIFQYYEKEERGRGNFPDRFSARQFPNYSSELNVNALLLGDSALYLCASSPPRGRSYEQYFGPGTRLTVT.

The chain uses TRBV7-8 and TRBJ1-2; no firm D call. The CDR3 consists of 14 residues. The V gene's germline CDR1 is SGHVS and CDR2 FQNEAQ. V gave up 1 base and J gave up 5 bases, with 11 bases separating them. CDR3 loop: CASSLGEIGYGYTF. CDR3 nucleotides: TGTGCCAGCAGCTTAGGGGAGATCGGTTATGGCTACACCTTC.

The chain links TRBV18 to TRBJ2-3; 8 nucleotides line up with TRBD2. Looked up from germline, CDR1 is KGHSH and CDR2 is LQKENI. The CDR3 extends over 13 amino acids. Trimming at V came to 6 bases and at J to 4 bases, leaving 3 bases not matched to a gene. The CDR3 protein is CASSLAGSDTQYF. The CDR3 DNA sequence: TGTGCCAGCTCCTTAGCGGGATCAGATACGCAGTATTTT.

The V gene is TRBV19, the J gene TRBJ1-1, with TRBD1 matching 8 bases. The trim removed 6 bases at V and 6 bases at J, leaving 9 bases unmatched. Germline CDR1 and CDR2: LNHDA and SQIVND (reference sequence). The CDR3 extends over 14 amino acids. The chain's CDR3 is CASRDRAGGAEAFF. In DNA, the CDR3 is TGTGCCAGTAGGGACAGGGCCGGGGGGGCTGAAGCTTTCTTT.

CDR3 bases: TGTGCCAGCAGCAGACGGACCGGGACTAGCGGTTACAATGAGCAGTTCTTC. Encoded protein: CASSRRTGTSGYNEQFF. The chain employs TRBV27 and TRBJ2-1; TRBD2 matches 11 bases. The CDR3 is 17 amino acids. Germline CDR1 MNHEY, CDR2 SMNVEV (reference sequence). The junction had 11 bases not matched to a gene; V was cut back by 6 bases and J by 4 bases.

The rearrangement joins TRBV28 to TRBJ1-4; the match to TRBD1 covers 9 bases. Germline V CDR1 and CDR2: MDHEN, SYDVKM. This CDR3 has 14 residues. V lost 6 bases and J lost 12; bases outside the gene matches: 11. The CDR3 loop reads CASSSPGTGMELFF. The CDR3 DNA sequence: TGTGCCAGCAGCAGTCCCGGGACAGGGATGGAACTGTTTTTT.

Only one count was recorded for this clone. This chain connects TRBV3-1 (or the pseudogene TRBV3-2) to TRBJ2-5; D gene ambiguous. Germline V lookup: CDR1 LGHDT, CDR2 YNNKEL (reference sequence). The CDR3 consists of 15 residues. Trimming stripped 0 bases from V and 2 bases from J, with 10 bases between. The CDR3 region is CASSQDSLLQETQYF. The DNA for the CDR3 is TGTGCCAGCAGCCAAGATAGCCTGCTACAAGAGACCCAGTACTTC.

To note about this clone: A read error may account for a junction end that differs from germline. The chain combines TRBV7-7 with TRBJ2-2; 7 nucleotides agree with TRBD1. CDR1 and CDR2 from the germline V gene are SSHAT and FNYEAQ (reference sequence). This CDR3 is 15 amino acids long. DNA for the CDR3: TGTGCTAGCAGCTTAGACAGGGTCGACACCGGGGAGCTGTTTTTT. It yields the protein CASSLDRVDTGELFF.

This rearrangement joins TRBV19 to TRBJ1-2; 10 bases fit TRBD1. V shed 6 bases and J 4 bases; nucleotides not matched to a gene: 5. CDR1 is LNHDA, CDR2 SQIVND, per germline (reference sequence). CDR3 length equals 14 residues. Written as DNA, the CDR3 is TGTGCCAGTAGGACCGGGACAGGGGTCTATGGCTACACCTTC. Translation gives CASRTGTGVYGYTF.

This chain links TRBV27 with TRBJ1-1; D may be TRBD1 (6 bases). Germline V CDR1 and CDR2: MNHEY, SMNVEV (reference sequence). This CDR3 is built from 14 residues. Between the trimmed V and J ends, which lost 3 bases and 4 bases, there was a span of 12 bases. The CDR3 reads CASSFGGRVTEAFF. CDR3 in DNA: TGTGCCAGCAGTTTTGGGGGCAGGGTCACTGAAGCTTTCTTT.

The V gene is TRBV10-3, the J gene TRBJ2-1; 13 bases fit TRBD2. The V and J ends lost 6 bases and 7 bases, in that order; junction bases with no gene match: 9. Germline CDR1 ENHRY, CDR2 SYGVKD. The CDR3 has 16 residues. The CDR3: CAISAQLAGGPNEQFF. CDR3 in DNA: TGTGCCATCAGCGCCCAACTAGCGGGAGGGCCTAATGAGCAGTTCTTC.

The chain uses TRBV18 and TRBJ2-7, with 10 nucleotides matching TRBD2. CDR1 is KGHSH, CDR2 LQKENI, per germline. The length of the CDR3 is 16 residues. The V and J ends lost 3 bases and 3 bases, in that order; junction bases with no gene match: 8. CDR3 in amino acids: CASSPLAGGRRYEQYF. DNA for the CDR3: TGTGCCAGCTCACCCTTAGCGGGAGGTCGCCGCTACGAGCAGTACTTC.

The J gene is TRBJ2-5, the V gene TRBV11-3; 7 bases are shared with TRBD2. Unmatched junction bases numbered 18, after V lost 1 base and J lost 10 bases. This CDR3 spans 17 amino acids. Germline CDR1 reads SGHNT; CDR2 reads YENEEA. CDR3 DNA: TGTGCCAGCAGCTTAGCGGGAGCTAGCGGCTCCCCTCCGAACCAGTACTTC. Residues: CASSLAGASGSPPNQYF.

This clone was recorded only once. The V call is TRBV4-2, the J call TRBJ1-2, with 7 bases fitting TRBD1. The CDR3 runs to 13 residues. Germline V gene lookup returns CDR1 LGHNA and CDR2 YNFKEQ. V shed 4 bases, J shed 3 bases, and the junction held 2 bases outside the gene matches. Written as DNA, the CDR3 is TGTGCCAGCAGCCGCACAGGGGACTATGGCTACACCTTC. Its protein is CASSRTGDYGYTF.

CDR3 coding DNA: TGCGCCAGCAGCTTGGCGGCGGGAAACATTCAGTACTTC. Translated, it gives CASSLAAGNIQYF. The chain joins TRBV5-1 to TRBJ2-4, with D perhaps matching TRBD2 (5 bases). This CDR3 spans 13 amino acids. V was trimmed by 0 bases and J by 6 bases, leaving 7 bases between them. From germline, CDR1 is SGHRS and CDR2 YFSETQ.

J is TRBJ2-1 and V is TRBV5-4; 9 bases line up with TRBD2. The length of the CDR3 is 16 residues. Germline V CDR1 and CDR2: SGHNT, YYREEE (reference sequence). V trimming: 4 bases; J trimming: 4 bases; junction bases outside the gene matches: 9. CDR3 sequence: CASSPPPLAGYNEQFF. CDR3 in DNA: TGTGCCAGCAGCCCGCCCCCGCTAGCGGGATACAATGAGCAGTTCTTC.

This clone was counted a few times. This CDR3 is CASSRDSRGYTF. CDR3 DNA: TGTGCCAGCAGCCGGGACAGCCGGGGCTACACCTTC. The V gene is TRBV7-9, the J gene TRBJ1-2, with 7 bases fitting TRBD1. J gave up 8 bases and V 5 bases, and 5 bases lay outside the gene matches. This CDR3 contains 12 residues. Germline V lookup: CDR1 SEHNR, CDR2 FQNEAQ (reference sequence).

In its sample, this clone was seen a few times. CDR3 amino acids: CASSLRDRAIHEQYF. In nucleotides, the CDR3 is TGTGCCAGCAGCTTAAGGGACAGGGCCATCCACGAGCAGTACTTC. The rearrangement links TRBV7-3 to TRBJ2-7, with 9 bases lining up with TRBD1. J was trimmed by 5 bases and V by 1 base; bases with no gene match: 6. The germline CDR1 and CDR2 sequences are SGHTA and FQGTGA. The CDR3 totals 15 residues.

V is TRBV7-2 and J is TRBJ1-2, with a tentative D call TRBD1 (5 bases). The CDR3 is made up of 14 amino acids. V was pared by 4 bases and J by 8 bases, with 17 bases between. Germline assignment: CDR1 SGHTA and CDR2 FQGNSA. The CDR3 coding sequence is TGTGCCAGCAGCTCGCAGGGAGACACCTACGGCTACACCTTC. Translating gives CASSSQGDTYGYTF.

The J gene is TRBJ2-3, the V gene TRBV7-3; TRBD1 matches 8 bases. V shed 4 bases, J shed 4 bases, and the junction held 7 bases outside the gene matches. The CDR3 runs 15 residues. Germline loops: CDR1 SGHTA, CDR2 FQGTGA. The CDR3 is CASSYTQGAADTQYF. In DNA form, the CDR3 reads TGTGCCAGCAGCTACACCCAGGGGGCAGCAGATACGCAGTATTTT.

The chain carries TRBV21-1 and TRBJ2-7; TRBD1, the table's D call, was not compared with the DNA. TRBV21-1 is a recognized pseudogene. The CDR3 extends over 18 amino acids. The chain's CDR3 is CASSSLAGQGTKPYEQYF. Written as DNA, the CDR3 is TGTGCCAGCAGCAGCCTGGCGGGACAGGGGACGAAGCCCTACGAGCAGTACTTC.

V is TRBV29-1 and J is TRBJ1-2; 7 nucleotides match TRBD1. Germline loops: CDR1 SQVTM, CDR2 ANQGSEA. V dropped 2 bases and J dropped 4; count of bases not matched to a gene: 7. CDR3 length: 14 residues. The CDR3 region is CSVENMGQTYGYTF. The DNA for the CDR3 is TGCAGCGTTGAAAATATGGGACAGACCTATGGCTACACCTTC. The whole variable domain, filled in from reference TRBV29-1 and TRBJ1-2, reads SAVISQKPSRDICQRGTSLTIQCQVDSQVTMMFWYRQQPGQSLTLIATANQGSEATYESGFVIDKFPISRPNLTFSTLTVSNMSPEDSSIYLCSVENMGQTYGYTFGSGTRLTVV.